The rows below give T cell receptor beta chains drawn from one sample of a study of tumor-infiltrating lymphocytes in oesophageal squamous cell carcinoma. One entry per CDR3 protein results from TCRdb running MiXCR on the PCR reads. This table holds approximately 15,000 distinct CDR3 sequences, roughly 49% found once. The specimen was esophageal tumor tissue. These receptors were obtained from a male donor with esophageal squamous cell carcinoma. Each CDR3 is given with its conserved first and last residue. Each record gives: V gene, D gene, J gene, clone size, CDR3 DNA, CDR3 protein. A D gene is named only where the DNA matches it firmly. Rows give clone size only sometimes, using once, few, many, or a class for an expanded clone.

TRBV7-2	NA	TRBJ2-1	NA	TGTGCCAGCAGTCTCACGGGAGGCCACAGGGATGAGCAGTTCTTC	CASSLTGGHRDEQFF
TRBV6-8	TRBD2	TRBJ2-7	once	TGTGCCAGCCGGGGGGTCTACGAGCAGTACTTC	CASRGVYEQYF
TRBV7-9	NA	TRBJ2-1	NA	TGTGCCAGCAGCTTAGACATAAACAATGAGCAGTTCTTC	CASSLDINNEQFF
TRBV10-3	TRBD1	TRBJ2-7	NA	TGTGCCATCAGTGACCTCCCGGGACAGGGTTACGAGCAGTACTTC	CAISDLPGQGYEQYF
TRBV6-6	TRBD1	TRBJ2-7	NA	TGTGCCAGCAGTTACTCGATACTAGGGACAGGGGCTCTACAGTTGGGCAATGAGCAGTACTTC	CASSYSILGTGALQLGNEQYF
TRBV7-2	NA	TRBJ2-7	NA	TGTGCCAGCAGCTTAGATGGCGGCACCTACGAGCAGTACTTC	CASSLDGGTYEQYF
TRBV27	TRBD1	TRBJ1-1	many	TGTGCCAGCGTACCGGGGACAGCCATGAACACTGAAGCTTTCTTT	CASVPGTAMNTEAFF
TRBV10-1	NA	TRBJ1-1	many	TGCGCCAGCAGTGAGCCCTGGACAGAGGCGAACACTGAAGCTTTCTTT	CASSEPWTEANTEAFF
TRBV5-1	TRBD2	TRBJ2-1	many	TGCGCCAGCAGCATGGGACTAGCGGGGTACAATGAGCAGTTCTTC	CASSMGLAGYNEQFF
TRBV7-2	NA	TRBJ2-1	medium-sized	TGTGCCAGCAGCTTACGAATCGGCGAGCAGTTCTTC	CASSLRIGEQFF
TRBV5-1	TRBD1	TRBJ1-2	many	TGCGCCAGCAGACTTACAGGGGGCTATGGCTACACCTTC	CASRLTGGYGYTF
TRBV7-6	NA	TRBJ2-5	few	TGTGCCAGCAGCAATGATTGGGAGACCCAGTACTTC	CASSNDWETQYF
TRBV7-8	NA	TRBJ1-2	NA	TGTGCCAGCAGTTCAGGGGACCCCTATGGCTACACCTTC	CASSSGDPYGYTF
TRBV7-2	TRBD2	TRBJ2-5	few	TGTGCCAGCAGCTTTCTCACGGGGGGGCTTAAGGGAGAGACCCAGTACTTC	CASSFLTGGLKGETQYF
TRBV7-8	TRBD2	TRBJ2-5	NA	TGTGCCAGCAGCTTAGACGGGGGGGCCGGCGAGACCCAGTACTTC	CASSLDGGAGETQYF
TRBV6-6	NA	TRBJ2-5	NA	TGTGCCAGCAGTTCAGAGTTTGCAGAGACCCAGTACTTC	CASSSEFAETQYF
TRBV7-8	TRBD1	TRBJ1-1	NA	TGTGCCAGCAGCTTAGGGCAGGGGGCGAGGACTGAAGCTTTCTTT	CASSLGQGARTEAFF
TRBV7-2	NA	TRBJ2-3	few	TGTGCCAGCAGCGGCAACTTTGCAGATACGCAGTATTTT	CASSGNFADTQYF
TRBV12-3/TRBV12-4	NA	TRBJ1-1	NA	TGTGCCAGCAGTGTCGACAGGAACACTGAAGCTTTCTTT	CASSVDRNTEAFF
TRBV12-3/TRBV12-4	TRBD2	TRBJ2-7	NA	TGTGCCAGCAGTCCTGGGGCTAGCGGGAGCCGCGAGCAGTACTTC	CASSPGASGSREQYF
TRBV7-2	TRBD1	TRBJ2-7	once	TGTGCCAGCAGCGGGTGGACAGGGTACGAGCAGTACTTC	CASSGWTGYEQYF
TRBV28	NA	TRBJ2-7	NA	TGTGCCAGCCTTGACCCGGGCTACGGGGCCAATACCTACGAGCAGTACTTC	CASLDPGYGANTYEQYF
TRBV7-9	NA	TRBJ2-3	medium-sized	TGTGCCAGCAGCTTAGGAGGGGCCACAGATACGCAGTATTTT	CASSLGGATDTQYF
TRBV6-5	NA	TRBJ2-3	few	TGTGCCAGCAGTTACTCCTGGGGGCGGGCAGATACGCAGTATTTT	CASSYSWGRADTQYF
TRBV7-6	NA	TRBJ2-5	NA	TGTGCCAGCAGCTTAGTTGGGGGAGAGACCCAGTACTTC	CASSLVGGETQYF
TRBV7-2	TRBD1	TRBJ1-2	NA	TGTGCCAGCAGCTCCCCCGCACAGGGGAACTATGGCTACACCTTC	CASSSPAQGNYGYTF
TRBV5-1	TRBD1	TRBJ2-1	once	TGCGCCAGCCGACAGGGGCCCACGAATGAGCAGTTCTTC	CASRQGPTNEQFF
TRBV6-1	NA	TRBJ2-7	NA	TGTGCCAGCAGTCCGCGCCTGGGGGTACTAGCCCAACGCACAGATACGCAGTACTTC	CASSPRLGVLAQRTDTQYF
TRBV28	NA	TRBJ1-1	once	TGTGCCAGCAGTTTATCGGCAGGAACCATGAACACTGAAGCTTTCTTT	CASSLSAGTMNTEAFF
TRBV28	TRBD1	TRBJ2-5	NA	TGTGCCAGCAGTCGACAGGGGGGACAAGAGACCCAGTACTTC	CASSRQGGQETQYF
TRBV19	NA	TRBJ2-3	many	TGTGCCAGTAGTATTTCCGCTAGCCGGGACACAGATACGCAGTATTTT	CASSISASRDTDTQYF
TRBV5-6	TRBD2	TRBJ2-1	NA	TGTGCCAGCAGTACCGCTAGCGGCCCCCGACAGTTCTTC	CASSTASGPRQFF
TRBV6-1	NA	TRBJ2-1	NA	TGTGCCAGCATGGGAGGCTTTGCAGGGAATGAGCAGTTCTTC	CASMGGFAGNEQFF
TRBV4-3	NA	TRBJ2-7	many	TGCGCCAGCAGCCAAGATCGCGGGACATTAACCTACGAGCAGTACTTC	CASSQDRGTLTYEQYF
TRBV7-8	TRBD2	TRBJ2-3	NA	TGTGCCAGCAGCTTAGGAGGGAGGGAGGATACGCAGTATTTT	CASSLGGREDTQYF
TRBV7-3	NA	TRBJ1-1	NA	TGTGCCAGCAGCCCTGGGGCAGGGGTTAGCAACACTGAAGCTTTCTTT	CASSPGAGVSNTEAFF
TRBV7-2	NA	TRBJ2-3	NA	TGTGCCAGCAGCTTAGTTCCCCCAGATACGCAGTATTTT	CASSLVPPDTQYF
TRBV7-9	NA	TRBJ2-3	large	TGTGCCAGCAGCTTAGAGAGCAGGGTAGGCACAGATACGCAGTATTTT	CASSLESRVGTDTQYF
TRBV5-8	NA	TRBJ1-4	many	TGTGCCAGCAGCTTGAACCCGGGAACCCAAGAAAAACTGTTTTTT	CASSLNPGTQEKLFF
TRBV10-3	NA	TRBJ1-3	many	TGTGCCATCAGTGAGACAGGCTCTGGAAACACCATATATTTT	CAISETGSGNTIYF
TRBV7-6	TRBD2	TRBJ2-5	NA	TGTGCTAGCATGGTCCCCGGGGGGGAGACCCAGTACTTC	CASMVPGGETQYF
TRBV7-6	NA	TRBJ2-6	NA	TGTGCCAGCAGCTTAGGAACAGGGACTTTC	CASSLGTGTF
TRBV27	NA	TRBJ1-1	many	TGTGCCAGCAGGCTGGGGGGGGGCTGGAGCACTGAAGCTTTCTTT	CASRLGGGWSTEAFF
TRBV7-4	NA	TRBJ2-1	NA	TGTGCCAGCAGCCCCAGGGGTGGGGGTGATGAGCAGTTCTTC	CASSPRGGGDEQFF
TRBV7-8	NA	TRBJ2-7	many	TGTGCCAGCACCGGTTTTCAGGGACCCTCCTACGAGCAGTACTTC	CASTGFQGPSYEQYF
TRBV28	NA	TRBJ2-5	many	TGTGCCAGCAGTTTAAACCCGGGGACAAGTGATGAGCAGTACTTC	CASSLNPGTSDEQYF
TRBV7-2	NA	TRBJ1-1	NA	TGTGCCAGCAGCTTAGCGCTAGCGGGGCGGACTGAAGCTTTCTTT	CASSLALAGRTEAFF
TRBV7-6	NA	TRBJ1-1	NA	TGTGCCAGCAGCTCCCTGGGGCTAGCGGGAGGGGAGGGGCAGTTCTTT	CASSSLGLAGGEGQFF
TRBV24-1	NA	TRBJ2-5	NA	TGTGCCACCAGTGCCCCTCAAGAGACCCAGTACTTC	CATSAPQETQYF
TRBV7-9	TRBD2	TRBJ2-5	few	TGTGCCAGCAGCTTAAGATTAGCGGGGCAAGAGACCCAGTACTTC	CASSLRLAGQETQYF
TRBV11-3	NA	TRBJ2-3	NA	TGTGCCAGCAGCTTCAGAAGGGGGAATGCAGATACGCAGTATTTT	CASSFRRGNADTQYF